This T cell receptor (beta chain) was identified in a study of pediatric ulcerative colitis. The assay was run at survey level. The table came from immunoSEQ multiplex PCR; TCRdb's copy has only in-frame clones and leaves some out. The sample contains about 36,000 clones, around 78% of which appear only once. CDR3 length: 14 amino acids. CDR1 is GTSNPN, CDR2 SVGIG, per germline (reference sequence). The ends lost 8 bases at V and 2 bases at J; junction bases unmatched: 8. In the case of this clone: Antigen unknown.

Study-wide findings and caveats: Compared with controls, ulcerative colitis showed greater blood-rectum clone sharing.

This TCR derives from a girl aged 10-17 years with moderate ulcerative colitis. Sequencing was carried out using blood. The J gene is TRBJ2-2, the V gene TRBV30; 7 bases fit TRBD2. DNA of the CDR3: TGTGCCGCTAGCAGCGGGGTAAACACCGGGGAGCTGTTTTTT. Amino acid sequence: CAASSGVNTGELFF.